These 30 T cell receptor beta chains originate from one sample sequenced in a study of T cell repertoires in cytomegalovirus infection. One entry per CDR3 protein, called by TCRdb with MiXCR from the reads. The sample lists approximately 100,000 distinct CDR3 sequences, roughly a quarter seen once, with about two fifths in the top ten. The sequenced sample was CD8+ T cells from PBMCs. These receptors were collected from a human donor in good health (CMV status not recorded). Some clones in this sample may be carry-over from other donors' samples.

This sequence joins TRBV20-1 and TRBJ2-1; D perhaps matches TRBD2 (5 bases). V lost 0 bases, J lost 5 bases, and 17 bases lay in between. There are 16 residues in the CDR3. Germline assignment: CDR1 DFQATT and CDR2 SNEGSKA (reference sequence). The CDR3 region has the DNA TGCAGTGCTAGAGATTTAAAGCGGTCCTTTAACAATGAGCAGTTCTTC. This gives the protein CSARDLKRSFNNEQFF.

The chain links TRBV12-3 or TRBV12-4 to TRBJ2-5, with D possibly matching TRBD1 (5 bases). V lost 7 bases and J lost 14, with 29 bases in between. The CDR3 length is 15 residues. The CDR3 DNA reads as TGTGCCAGCAACCCCACAGGACCGTCGATAGGGCTCCCTTACTTC. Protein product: CASNPTGPSIGLPYF.

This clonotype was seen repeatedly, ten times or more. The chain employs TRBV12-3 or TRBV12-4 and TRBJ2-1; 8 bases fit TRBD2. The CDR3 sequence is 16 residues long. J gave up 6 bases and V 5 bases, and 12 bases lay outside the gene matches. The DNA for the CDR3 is TGTGCCAGCAGTCTAGTAGCCGGGACTAGTGTCAATGAGCAGTTCTTC. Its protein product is CASSLVAGTSVNEQFF.

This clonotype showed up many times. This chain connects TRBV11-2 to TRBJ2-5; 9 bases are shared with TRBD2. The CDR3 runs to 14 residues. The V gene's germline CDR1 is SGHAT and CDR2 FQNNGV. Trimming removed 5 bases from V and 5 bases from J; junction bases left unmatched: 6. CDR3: CASSQRGVQETQYF. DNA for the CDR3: TGTGCCAGCAGCCAGCGGGGGGTTCAGGAGACCCAGTACTTC. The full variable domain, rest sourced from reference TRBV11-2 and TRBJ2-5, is EAGVAQSPRYKIIEKRQSVAFWCNPISGHATLYWYQQILGQGPKLLIQFQNNGVVDDSQLPKDRFSAERLKGVDSTLKIQPAKLEDSAVYLCASSQRGVQETQYFGPGTRLLVL.

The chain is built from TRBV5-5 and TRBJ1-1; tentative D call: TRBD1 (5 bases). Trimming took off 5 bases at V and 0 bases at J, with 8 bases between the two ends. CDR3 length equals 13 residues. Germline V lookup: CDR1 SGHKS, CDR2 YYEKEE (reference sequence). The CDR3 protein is CASRRDLNTEAFF. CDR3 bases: TGTGCCAGCAGGAGGGACTTGAACACTGAAGCTTTCTTT.

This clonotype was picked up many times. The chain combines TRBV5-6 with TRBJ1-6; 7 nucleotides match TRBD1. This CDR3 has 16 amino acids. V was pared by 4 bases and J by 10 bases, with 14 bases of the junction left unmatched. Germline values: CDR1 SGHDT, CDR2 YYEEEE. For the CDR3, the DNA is TGTGCCAGCAGCAAAGACCGACAGGGCGCCCTGTCACCCCTCCACTTT. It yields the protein CASSKDRQGALSPLHF.

The CDR3 region has the DNA TGTGCCAGCAGTCGAGGATACAGGGTCACCGGGGAGCTGTTTTTT. Protein product: CASSRGYRVTGELFF. J is TRBJ2-2 and V is TRBV6-1; D possibly corresponds to TRBD1 (6 bases). The V gene lost 5 bases and the J gene lost 4 bases, with 14 bases spanning the gap. The V gene's germline CDR1 is MNHNS and CDR2 SASEGT. The CDR3 runs to 15 residues.

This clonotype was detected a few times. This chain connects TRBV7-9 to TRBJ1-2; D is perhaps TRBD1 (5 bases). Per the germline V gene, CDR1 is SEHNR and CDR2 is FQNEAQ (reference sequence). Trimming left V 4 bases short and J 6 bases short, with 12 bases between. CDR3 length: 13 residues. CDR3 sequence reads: CASSSSGRDGYTF. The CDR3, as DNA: TGTGCCAGCAGCTCGTCAGGGAGGGATGGCTACACCTTC. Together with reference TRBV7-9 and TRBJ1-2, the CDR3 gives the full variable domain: DTGVSQNPRHKITKRGQNVTFRCDPISEHNRLYWYRQTLGQGPEFLTYFQNEAQLEKSRLLSDRFSAERPKGSFSTLEIQRTEQGDSAMYLCASSSSGRDGYTFGSGTRLTVV.

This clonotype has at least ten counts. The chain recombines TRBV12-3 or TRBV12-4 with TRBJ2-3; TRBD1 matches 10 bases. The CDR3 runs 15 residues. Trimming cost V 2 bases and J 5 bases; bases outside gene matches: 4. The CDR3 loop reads CASSLRDRGQDTQYF. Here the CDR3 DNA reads TGTGCCAGCAGTTTAAGGGACAGGGGTCAAGATACGCAGTATTTT.

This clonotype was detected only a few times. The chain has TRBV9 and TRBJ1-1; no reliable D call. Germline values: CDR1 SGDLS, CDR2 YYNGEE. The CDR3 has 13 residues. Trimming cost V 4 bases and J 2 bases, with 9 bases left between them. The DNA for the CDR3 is TGTGCCAGCAGCCCTGCCTATAACACTGAAGCTTTCTTT. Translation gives CASSPAYNTEAFF.

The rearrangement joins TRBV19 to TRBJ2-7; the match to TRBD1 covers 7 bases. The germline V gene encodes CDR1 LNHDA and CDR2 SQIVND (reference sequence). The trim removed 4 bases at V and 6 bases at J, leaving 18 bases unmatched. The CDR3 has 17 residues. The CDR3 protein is CASSKETGFFGQSEQYF. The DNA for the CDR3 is TGTGCCAGTAGTAAAGAGACAGGGTTCTTCGGTCAATCCGAGCAGTACTTC.

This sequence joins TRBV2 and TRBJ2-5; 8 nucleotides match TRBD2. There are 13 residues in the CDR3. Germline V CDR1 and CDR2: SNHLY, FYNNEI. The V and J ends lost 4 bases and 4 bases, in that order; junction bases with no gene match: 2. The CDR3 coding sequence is TGTGCCAGCAGTGTAAGCGGGGGAGAGACCCAGTACTTC. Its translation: CASSVSGGETQYF.

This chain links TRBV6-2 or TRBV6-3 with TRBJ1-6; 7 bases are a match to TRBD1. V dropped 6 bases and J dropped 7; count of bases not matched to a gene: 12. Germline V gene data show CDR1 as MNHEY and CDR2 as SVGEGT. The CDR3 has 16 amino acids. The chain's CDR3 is CASSPTGIGENSPLHF. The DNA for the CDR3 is TGTGCCAGCAGCCCGACAGGGATCGGAGAAAATTCACCCCTCCACTTT.

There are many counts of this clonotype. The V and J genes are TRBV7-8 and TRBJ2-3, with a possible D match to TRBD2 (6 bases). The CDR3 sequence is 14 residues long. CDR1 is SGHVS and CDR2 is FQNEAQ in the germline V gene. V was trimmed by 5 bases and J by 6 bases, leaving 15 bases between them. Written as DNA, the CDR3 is TGTGCCAGCAGCCCCGGCCTAGGGAGGGATACGCAGTATTTT. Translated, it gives CASSPGLGRDTQYF.

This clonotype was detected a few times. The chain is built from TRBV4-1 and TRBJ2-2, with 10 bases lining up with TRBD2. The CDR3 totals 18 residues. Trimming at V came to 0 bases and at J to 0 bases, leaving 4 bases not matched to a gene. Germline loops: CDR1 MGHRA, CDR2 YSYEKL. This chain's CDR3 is CASSQDTSGATNTGELFF. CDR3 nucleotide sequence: TGCGCCAGCAGCCAAGATACTAGCGGGGCCACGAACACCGGGGAGCTGTTTTTT.

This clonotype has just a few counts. CDR3 residues: CASSVTGYNEQFF. The CDR3 nucleotides are TGCGCCAGCAGCGTAACAGGTTACAATGAGCAGTTCTTC. This chain connects TRBV5-1 to TRBJ2-1, with D tentatively TRBD1 (5 bases). The CDR3 runs to 13 residues. Per the germline V gene, CDR1 is SGHRS and CDR2 is YFSETQ. The V end lost 4 bases, the J end lost 4 bases, and 9 bases lay between the germline ends.

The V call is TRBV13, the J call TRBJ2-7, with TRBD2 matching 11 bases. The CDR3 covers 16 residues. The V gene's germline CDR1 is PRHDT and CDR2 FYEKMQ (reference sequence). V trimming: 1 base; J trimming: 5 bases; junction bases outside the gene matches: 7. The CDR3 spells CASSLATSGRYHEQYF. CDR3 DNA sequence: TGTGCCAGCAGCTTAGCCACTAGCGGGAGATACCACGAGCAGTACTTC.

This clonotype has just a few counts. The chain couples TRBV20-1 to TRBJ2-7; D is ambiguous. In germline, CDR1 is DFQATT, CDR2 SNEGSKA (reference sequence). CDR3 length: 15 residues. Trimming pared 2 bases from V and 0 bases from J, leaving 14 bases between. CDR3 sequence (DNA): TGCAGTGCTAGAAGCATTCGGGCAGACTCCTACGAGCAGTACTTC. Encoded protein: CSARSIRADSYEQYF.

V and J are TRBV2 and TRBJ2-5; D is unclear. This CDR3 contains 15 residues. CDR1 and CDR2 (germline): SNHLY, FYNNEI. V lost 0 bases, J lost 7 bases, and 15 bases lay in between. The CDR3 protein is CASSEALGNHGTQYF. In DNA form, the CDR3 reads TGTGCCAGCAGTGAAGCGCTGGGGAATCACGGGACCCAGTACTTC.

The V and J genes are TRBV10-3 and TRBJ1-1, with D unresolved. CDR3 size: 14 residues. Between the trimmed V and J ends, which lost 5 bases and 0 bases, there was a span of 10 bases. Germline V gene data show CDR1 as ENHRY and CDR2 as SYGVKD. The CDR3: CAISIGQMNTEAFF. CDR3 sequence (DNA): TGTGCCATCAGTATAGGTCAAATGAACACTGAAGCTTTCTTT.

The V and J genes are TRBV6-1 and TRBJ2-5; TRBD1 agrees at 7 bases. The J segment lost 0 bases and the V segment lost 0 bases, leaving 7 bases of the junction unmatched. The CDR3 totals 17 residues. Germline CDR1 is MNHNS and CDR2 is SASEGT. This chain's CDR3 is CASSEALGTAYQETQYF. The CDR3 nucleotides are TGTGCCAGCAGTGAAGCGCTAGGGACAGCCTACCAAGAGACCCAGTACTTC.

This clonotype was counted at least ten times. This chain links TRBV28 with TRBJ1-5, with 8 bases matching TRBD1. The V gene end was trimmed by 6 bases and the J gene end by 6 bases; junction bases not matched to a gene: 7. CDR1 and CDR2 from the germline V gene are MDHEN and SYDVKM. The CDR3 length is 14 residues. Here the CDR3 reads CASSKRQGTQPQHF. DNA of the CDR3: TGTGCCAGCAGCAAGAGACAGGGGACTCAGCCCCAGCATTTT.

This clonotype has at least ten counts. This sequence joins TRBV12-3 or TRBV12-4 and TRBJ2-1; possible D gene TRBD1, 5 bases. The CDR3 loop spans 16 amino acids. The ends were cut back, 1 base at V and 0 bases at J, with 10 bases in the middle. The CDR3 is CASSLVAGNSYNEQFF. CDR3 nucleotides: TGTGCCAGCAGTTTAGTAGCAGGGAACTCCTACAATGAGCAGTTCTTC.

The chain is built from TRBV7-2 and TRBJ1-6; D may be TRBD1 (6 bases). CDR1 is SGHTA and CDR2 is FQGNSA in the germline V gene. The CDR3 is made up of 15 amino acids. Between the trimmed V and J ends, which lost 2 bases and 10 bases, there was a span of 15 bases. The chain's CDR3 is CASSLYQGSGSPLHF. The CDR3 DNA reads TGTGCCAGCAGCTTATATCAGGGGTCGGGATCACCCCTCCACTTT.

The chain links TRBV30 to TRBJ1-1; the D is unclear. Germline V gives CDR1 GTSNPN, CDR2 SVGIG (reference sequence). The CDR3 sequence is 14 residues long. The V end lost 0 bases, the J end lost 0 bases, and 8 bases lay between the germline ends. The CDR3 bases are TGTGCCTGGAGTGTGGGCAACATGAACACTGAAGCTTTCTTT. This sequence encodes CAWSVGNMNTEAFF.

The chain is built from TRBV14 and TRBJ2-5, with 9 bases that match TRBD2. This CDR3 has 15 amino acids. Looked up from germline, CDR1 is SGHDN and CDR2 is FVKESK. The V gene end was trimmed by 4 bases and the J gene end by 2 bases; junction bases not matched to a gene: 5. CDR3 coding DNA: TGTGCCAGCAGCCGGCGGGAGGGCCTTCAAGAGACCCAGTACTTC. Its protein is CASSRREGLQETQYF.

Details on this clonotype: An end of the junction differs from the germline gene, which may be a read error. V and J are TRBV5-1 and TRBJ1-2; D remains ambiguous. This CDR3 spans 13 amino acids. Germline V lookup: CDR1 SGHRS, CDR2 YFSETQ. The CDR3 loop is CASTGGITNGYSF. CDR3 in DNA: TGCGCCAGCACCGGAGGGATAACCAATGGCTACAGCTTC.

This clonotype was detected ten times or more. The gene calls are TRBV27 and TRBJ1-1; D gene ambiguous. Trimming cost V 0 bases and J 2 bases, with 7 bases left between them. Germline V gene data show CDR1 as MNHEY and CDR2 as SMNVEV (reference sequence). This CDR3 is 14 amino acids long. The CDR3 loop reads CASSLSAVNTEAFF. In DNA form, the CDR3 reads TGTGCCAGCAGTTTATCGGCGGTAAACACTGAAGCTTTCTTT.

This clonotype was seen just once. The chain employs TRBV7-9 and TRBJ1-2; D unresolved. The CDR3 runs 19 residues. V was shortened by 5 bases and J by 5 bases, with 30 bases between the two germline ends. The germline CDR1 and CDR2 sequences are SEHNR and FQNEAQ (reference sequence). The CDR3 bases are TGTGCCAGCAGCCGAGGAGGCTTCGAGTTTAGGGAAGATCTTTATGGCTACACCTTC. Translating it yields CASSRGGFEFREDLYGYTF.

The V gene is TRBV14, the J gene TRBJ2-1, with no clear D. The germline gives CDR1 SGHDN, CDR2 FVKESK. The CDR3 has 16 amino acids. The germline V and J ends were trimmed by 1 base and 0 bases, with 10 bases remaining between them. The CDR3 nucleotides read TGTGCCAGCAGCCAAGGTCCACCTTTCTCCTACAATGAGCAGTTCTTC. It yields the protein CASSQGPPFSYNEQFF.